Each of the 2 T cell receptor beta chains below was sequenced from the same sample in a study of T cells in Graves' hyperthyroidism and ophthalmopathy. RNA transcripts provided the source from which TCR beta CDR3 regions were amplified. The TCR CDR3 was amplified in a first-round RT-PCR using the HTBI primer set. TCRdb processed the multiplex PCR reads anew with MiXCR; each CDR3 protein has one entry. The data hold 500,000 to 550,000 distinct CDR3 sequences, with roughly 20% observed a single time. Specimen: blood. The source is a man younger than 35 with Graves' hyperthyroidism.

This clonotype was seen at least ten times. The chain uses TRBV28 and TRBJ2-7; 8 bases align to TRBD1. Trimming removed 7 bases from V and 7 bases from J; junction bases left unmatched: 9. Germline V lookup: CDR1 MDHEN, CDR2 SYDVKM. The CDR3 contains 13 residues. In DNA form, the CDR3 reads TGTGCCAGCACCCCGGGACAGGCTCTAGAGCAGTACTTC. Amino acid sequence: CASTPGQALEQYF.

The rearrangement uses TRBV29-1 and TRBJ1-2; D not certain. Germline V gene data show CDR1 as SQVTM and CDR2 as ANQGSEA. Trimming left V 0 bases short and J 0 bases short, with 8 bases between. This CDR3 spans 14 amino acids. CDR3: CSVEDRRSNYGYTF. The CDR3 region has the DNA TGCAGCGTTGAAGATCGCAGATCTAACTATGGCTACACCTTC.